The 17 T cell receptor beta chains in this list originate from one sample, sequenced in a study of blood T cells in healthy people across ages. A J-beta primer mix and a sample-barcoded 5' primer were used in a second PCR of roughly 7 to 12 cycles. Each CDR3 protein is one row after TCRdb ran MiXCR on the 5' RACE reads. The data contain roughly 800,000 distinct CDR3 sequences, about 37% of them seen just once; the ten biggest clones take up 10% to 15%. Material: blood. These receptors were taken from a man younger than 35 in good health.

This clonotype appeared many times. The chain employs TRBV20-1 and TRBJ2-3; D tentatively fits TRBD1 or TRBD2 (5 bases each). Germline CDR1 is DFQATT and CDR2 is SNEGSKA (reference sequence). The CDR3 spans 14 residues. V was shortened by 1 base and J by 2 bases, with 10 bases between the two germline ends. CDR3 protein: CSARVDGATDTQYF. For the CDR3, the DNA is TGCAGTGCTAGAGTAGACGGGGCCACAGATACGCAGTATTTT.

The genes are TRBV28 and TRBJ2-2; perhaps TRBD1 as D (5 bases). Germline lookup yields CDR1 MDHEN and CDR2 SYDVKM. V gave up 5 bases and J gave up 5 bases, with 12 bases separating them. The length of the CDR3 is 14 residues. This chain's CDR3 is CASSRQGLTGELFF. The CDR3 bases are TGTGCCAGCAGTCGGCAGGGTCTTACCGGGGAGCTGTTTTTT.

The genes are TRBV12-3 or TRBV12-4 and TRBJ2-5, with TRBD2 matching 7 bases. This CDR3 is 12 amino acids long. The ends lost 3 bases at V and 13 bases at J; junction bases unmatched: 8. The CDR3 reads CASSFPGGGSYF. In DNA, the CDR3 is TGTGCCAGCAGTTTTCCGGGGGGAGGGTCGTACTTC.

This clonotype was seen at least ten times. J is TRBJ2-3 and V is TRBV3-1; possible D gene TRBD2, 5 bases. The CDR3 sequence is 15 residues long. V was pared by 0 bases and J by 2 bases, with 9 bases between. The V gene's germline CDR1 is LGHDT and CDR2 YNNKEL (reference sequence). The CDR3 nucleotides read TGTGCCAGCAGCCAAGATAGAGGGTCCACAGATACGCAGTATTTT. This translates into CASSQDRGSTDTQYF.

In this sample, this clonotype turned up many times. CDR3 DNA: TGTGCCAGCAGCTTGGGGGAACGGACAGATACGCAGTATTTT. Its translation: CASSLGERTDTQYF. The chain joins TRBV5-4 to TRBJ2-3; the D is unclear. In germline, CDR1 is SGHNT, CDR2 YYREEE (reference sequence). V lost 0 bases and J 3 bases, leaving 8 bases between the germline ends. The CDR3 spans 14 residues.

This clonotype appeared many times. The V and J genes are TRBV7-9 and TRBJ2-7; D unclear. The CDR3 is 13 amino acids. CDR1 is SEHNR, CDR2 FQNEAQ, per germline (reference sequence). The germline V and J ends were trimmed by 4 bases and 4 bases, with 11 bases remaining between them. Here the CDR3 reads CASSSRGPYEQYF. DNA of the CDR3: TGTGCCAGCAGCTCCCGAGGACCTTACGAGCAGTACTTC.

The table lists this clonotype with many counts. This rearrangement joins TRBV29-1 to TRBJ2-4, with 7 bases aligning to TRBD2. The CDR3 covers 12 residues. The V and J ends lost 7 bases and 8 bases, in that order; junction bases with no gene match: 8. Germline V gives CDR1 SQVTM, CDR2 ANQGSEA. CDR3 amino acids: CSGTMGGDIQYF. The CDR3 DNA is TGCAGCGGGACGATGGGGGGGGACATTCAGTACTTC. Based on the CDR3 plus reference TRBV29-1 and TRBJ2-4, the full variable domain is SAVISQKPSRDICQRGTSLTIQCQVDSQVTMMFWYRQQPGQSLTLIATANQGSEATYESGFVIDKFPISRPNLTFSTLTVSNMSPEDSSIYLCSGTMGGDIQYFGAGTRLSVL.

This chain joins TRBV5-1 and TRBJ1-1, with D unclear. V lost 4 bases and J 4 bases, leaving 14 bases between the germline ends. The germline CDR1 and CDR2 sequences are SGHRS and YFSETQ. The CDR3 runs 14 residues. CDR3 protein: CASSIRTSPTEAFF. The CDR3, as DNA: TGCGCCAGCAGCATCAGGACTTCCCCCACTGAAGCTTTCTTT.

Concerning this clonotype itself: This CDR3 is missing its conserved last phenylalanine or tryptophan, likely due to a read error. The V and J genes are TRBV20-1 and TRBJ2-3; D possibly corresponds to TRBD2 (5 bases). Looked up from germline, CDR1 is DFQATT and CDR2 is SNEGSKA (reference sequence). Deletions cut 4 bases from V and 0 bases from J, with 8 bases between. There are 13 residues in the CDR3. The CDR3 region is CSATWTSTDTQYL. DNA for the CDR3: TGCAGTGCTACCTGGACTAGCACAGATACGCAGTATTTG.

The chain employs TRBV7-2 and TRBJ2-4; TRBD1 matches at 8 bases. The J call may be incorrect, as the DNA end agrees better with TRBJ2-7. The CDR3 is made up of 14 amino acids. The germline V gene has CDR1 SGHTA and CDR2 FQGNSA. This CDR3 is CASSLKTGAHEQYF. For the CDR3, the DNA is TGTGCCAGCAGCTTGAAGACAGGGGCCCACGAGCAGTACTTC.

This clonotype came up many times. The CDR3, as DNA: TGTGCCAGCAGCTTAATAGTGTGCGGGGGTTCCTCCTACGAGCAGTACTTC. The encoded protein is CASSLIVCGGSSYEQYF. The chain uses TRBV7-3 and TRBJ2-7; 7 nucleotides match TRBD2. This CDR3 has 17 residues. With V trimmed by 1 base and J by 0 bases, 9 bases remained unmatched. Germline CDR1 SGHTA, CDR2 FQGTGA.

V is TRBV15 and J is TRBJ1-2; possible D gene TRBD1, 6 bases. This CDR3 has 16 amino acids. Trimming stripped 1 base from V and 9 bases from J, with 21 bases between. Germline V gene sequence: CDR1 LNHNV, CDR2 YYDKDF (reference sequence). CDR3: CATSRGPVGQTSSYTF. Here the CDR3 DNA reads TGTGCCACCAGCAGAGGACCCGTAGGACAGACTAGCAGCTACACCTTC.

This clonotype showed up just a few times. Here the CDR3 DNA reads TGCGCCAGCAGCATAAGCGGGGGGGCCATTGAGCAGTTCTTC. Translation: CASSISGGAIEQFF. The rearrangement links TRBV4-3 to TRBJ2-1; 10 bases map to TRBD2. This CDR3 contains 14 residues. V gave up 5 bases and J gave up 9 bases; unmatched junction bases: 7. Looked up from germline, CDR1 is LGHNA and CDR2 is YSLEER.

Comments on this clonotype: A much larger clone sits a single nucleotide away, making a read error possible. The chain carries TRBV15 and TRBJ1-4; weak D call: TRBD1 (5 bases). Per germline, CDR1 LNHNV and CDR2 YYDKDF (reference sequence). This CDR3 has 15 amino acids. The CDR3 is CATNRDKGNNEKLFF. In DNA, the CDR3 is TGTGCCACCAACAGAGATAAGGGGAATAATGAAAAACTGTTTTTT. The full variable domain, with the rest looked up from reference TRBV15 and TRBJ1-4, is DAMVIQNPRYQVTQFGKPVTLSCSQTLNHNVMYWYQQKSSQAPKLLFHYYDKDFNNEADTPDNFQSRRPNTSFCFLDIRSPGLGDTAMYLCATNRDKGNNEKLFFGSGTQLSVL.

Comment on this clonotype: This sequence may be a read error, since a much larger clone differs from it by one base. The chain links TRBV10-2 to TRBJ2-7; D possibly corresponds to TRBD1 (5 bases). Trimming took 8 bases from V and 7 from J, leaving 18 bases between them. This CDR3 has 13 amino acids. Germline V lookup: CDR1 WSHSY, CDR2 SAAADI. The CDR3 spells CASSEPGRNEQYF. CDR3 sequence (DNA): TGCGCCAGCTCCGAGCCAGGGCGGAATGAGCAGTACTTC.

CDR3 in amino acids: CASSSRAVYNEQFF. CDR3 in DNA: TGCGCCAGCAGCTCCCGGGCAGTTTACAATGAGCAGTTCTTC. This sequence joins TRBV5-1 and TRBJ2-1, with D unresolved. CDR1 is SGHRS, CDR2 YFSETQ, per germline. Trimming took off 3 bases at V and 4 bases at J, with 11 bases between the two ends. The CDR3 consists of 14 residues.

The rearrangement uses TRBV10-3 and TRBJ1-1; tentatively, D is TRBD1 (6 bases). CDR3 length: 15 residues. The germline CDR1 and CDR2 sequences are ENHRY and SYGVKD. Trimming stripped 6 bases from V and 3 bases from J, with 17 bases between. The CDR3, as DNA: TGTGCCATCAGGCGACAGGACCTCGGCGACACTGAAGCTTTCTTT. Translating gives CAIRRQDLGDTEAFF.